The 28 T cell receptor beta chains listed next were all sequenced from one sample in a study of cytomegalovirus exposure and HLA in healthy donors. The primer mix had 60 Vbeta and 13 Jbeta primers. The assay was immunoSEQ multiplex PCR, and TCRdb's table has in-frame clones only and misses some. The sample yields tens of thousands of clones, of which the top ten take up approximately 5.1%. The sequenced material came from PBMCs. The receptors were gathered from a young man in good health and CMV-seropositive.

The V gene is TRBV5-8, the J gene TRBJ1-2; 9 bases line up with TRBD1. Per the germline V gene, CDR1 is SGHTS and CDR2 is YDEGEE. This CDR3 spans 14 amino acids. V was pared by 6 bases and J by 8 bases, with 11 bases of the junction left unmatched. The CDR3 region is CASTTTGGGGGYTF. CDR3 nucleotides: TGTGCCAGCACCACGACAGGGGGTGGAGGAGGCTACACCTTC.

The J gene is TRBJ2-1, the V gene TRBV11-3, with TRBD2 matching 13 bases. CDR1 SGHNT and CDR2 YENEEA come from the germline V gene. The CDR3 sequence is 18 residues long. The J segment lost 3 bases and the V segment lost 5 bases, leaving 10 bases of the junction unmatched. CDR3 sequence (DNA): TGTGCCAGCAGCCCTAGGGGACTAGCGGGACCTGACTACAATGAGCAGTTCTTC. Translated, it gives CASSPRGLAGPDYNEQFF.

The rearrangement joins TRBV5-8 to TRBJ2-6; tentatively, D is TRBD2 (5 bases). V was shortened by 5 bases and J by 0 bases, with 21 bases between the two germline ends. Germline V CDR1 and CDR2: SGHTS, YDEGEE. This CDR3 is built from 19 residues. CDR3 loop: CASSFHTSGNGSGANVLTF. CDR3 nucleotides: TGTGCCAGCAGTTTCCATACCTCGGGAAATGGCTCTGGGGCCAACGTCCTGACTTTC.

The chain employs TRBV25-1 and TRBJ2-5; D perhaps matches TRBD2 (6 bases). Germline values: CDR1 MGHDK, CDR2 SYGVNS. Trimming took off 6 bases at V and 5 bases at J, with 10 bases between the two ends. The CDR3 extends over 12 amino acids. CDR3 region: CASSSGHETQYF. In nucleotides, the CDR3 is TGTGCCAGCAGCAGCGGGCATGAGACCCAGTACTTC.

The chain joins TRBV30 to TRBJ1-4; 9 bases are a match to TRBD1. Germline CDR1 is GTSNPN and CDR2 is SVGIG (reference sequence). The J segment lost 8 bases and the V segment lost 3 bases, leaving 7 bases of the junction unmatched. CDR3 length: 14 amino acids. The CDR3 DNA reads TGTGCCTGGAGACCGTGGACAGGGGACGAAAAACTGTTTTTT. It is translated as CAWRPWTGDEKLFF.

The chain has TRBV12-5 and TRBJ2-7; D uncertain. Per the germline V gene, CDR1 is LGHNT and CDR2 is FRNRAP. There are 14 residues in the CDR3. The V gene lost 1 base and the J gene lost 0 bases, with 7 bases spanning the gap. This CDR3 reads CASGLESSSYEQYF. DNA of the CDR3: TGTGCTAGTGGTTTGGAGAGTTCCTCCTACGAGCAGTACTTC. Drawing the rest from reference TRBV12-5 and TRBJ2-7, the complete variable domain is DARVTQTPRHKVTEMGQEVTMRCQPILGHNTVFWYRQTMMQGLELLAYFRNRAPLDDSGMPKDRFSAEMPDATLATLKIQPSEPRDSAVYFCASGLESSSYEQYFGPGTRLTVT.

This chain connects TRBV4-2 to TRBJ2-2, with 10 bases matching TRBD1. V dropped 4 bases and J dropped 6; count of bases not matched to a gene: 5. The CDR3 is 15 amino acids. The germline gives CDR1 LGHNA, CDR2 YNFKEQ. The CDR3 DNA sequence: TGTGCCAGCAGCCTAGGACAGGGGGACGCCGGGGAGCTGTTTTTT. Residues: CASSLGQGDAGELFF.

V and J are TRBV11-3 and TRBJ2-7; 10 bases align to TRBD1. Germline-derived CDR1 and CDR2 are SGHNT and YENEEA. The CDR3 is 13 residues long. The V gene end was trimmed by 6 bases and the J gene end by 3 bases; junction bases not matched to a gene: 2. CDR3 bases: TGTGCCAGCAGGGGGGACAGGGGCTACGAGCAGTACTTC. It is translated as CASRGDRGYEQYF.

The chain couples TRBV7-6 to TRBJ2-2; D not certain. In germline, CDR1 is SGHVS, CDR2 FNYEAQ. The CDR3 is 14 residues long. V lost 0 bases to trimming and J lost 5 bases, with 7 bases between them. CDR3 DNA: TGTGCCAGCAGCTTAGCCGACACAACCGGGGAGCTGTTTTTT. It yields the protein CASSLADTTGELFF.

V usage is TRBV29-1 and J usage is TRBJ1-2; possibly TRBD1 for D (5 bases). This CDR3 has 16 amino acids. Germline V lookup: CDR1 SQVTM, CDR2 ANQGSEA. Trimming took 0 bases from V and 7 from J, leaving 21 bases between them. CDR3 nucleotides: TGCAGCGTTGAAGATCAGTTCGCGGCAGGGAGGGGTGGCTACACCTTC. It is translated as CSVEDQFAAGRGGYTF.

This chain uses TRBV7-6 with TRBJ1-4; TRBD1 matches at 9 bases. The CDR3 totals 16 residues. Trimming cost V 1 base and J 5 bases; bases outside gene matches: 5. Germline-derived CDR1 and CDR2 are SGHVS and FNYEAQ. CDR3 sequence (DNA): TGTGCCAGCAGCTTAGAAACAGGGGGCGGGAATGAAAAACTGTTTTTT. Protein: CASSLETGGGNEKLFF. Variable domain in full (rest from reference TRBV7-6 and TRBJ1-4): GAGVSQSPRYKVTKRGQDVALRCDPISGHVSLYWYRQALGQGPEFLTYFNYEAQQDKSGLPNDRFSAERPEGSISTLTIQRTEQRDSAMYRCASSLETGGGNEKLFFGSGTQLSVL.

The V call is TRBV25-1, the J call TRBJ1-2; 7 bases match TRBD1. The V gene's germline CDR1 is MGHDK and CDR2 SYGVNS. The CDR3 length is 14 residues. V lost 4 bases and J lost 7; bases outside the gene matches: 9. CDR3 region: CASSARTGRGGYTF. CDR3 in DNA: TGTGCCAGCAGTGCCAGGACAGGCCGCGGTGGCTACACCTTC.

The rearrangement joins TRBV6-5 to TRBJ2-3; D gene unclear. The CDR3 runs 12 residues. CDR1 MNHEY and CDR2 SVGAGI come from the germline V gene. V was trimmed by 4 bases and J by 0 bases, leaving 2 bases between them. The CDR3, as DNA: TGTGCCAGCAGTTCAAGCACAGATACGCAGTATTTT. Its translation: CASSSSTDTQYF.

CDR3 nucleotide sequence: TGTGCCAGCAGCCAAGACTTCAGCGGGGGGGGGTCAGATACGCAGTATTTT. Its translation is CASSQDFSGGGSDTQYF. The chain combines TRBV4-2 with TRBJ2-3; the match to TRBD2 covers 10 bases. The germline gives CDR1 LGHNA, CDR2 YNFKEQ. The CDR3 consists of 17 residues. Trimming cost V 0 bases and J 4 bases; bases outside gene matches: 7.

This chain joins TRBV5-6 and TRBJ2-7; D uncertain. The CDR3 has 12 amino acids. Looked up from germline, CDR1 is SGHDT and CDR2 is YYEEEE. V was clipped by 8 bases and J by 0 bases, with 9 bases between them. The CDR3 nucleotides read TGTGCCAGTGCAGCGAGCTCCTACGAGCAGTACTTC. Residues: CASAASSYEQYF.

J is TRBJ2-7 and V is TRBV6-5; the match to TRBD2 covers 10 bases. The CDR3 covers 15 residues. From germline, CDR1 is MNHEY and CDR2 SVGAGI. V was clipped by 0 bases and J by 6 bases; unmatched bases: 5. The CDR3 protein is CASSYSELAGVEQYF. Here the CDR3 DNA reads TGTGCCAGCAGTTACTCGGAGCTAGCGGGAGTCGAGCAGTACTTC.

The rearrangement links TRBV7-9 to TRBJ2-7, with 7 bases identical to TRBD1. V was clipped by 3 bases and J by 3 bases; unmatched bases: 5. The CDR3 has 14 amino acids. Looked up from germline, CDR1 is SEHNR and CDR2 is FQNEAQ (reference sequence). The CDR3 nucleotides read TGTGCCAGCAGCTTGACAGGGCAGGACTACGAGCAGTACTTC. It yields the protein CASSLTGQDYEQYF.

This chain joins TRBV6-1 and TRBJ2-1; 14 positions match TRBD2. CDR1 MNHNS and CDR2 SASEGT come from the germline V gene. The CDR3 covers 15 residues. V lost 2 bases to trimming and J lost 11 bases; unmatched junction nucleotides: 5. The CDR3 reads CASSESGLAGGKQFF. In nucleotides, the CDR3 is TGTGCCAGCAGTGAATCTGGACTAGCGGGAGGAAAGCAGTTCTTC.

V is TRBV5-8 and J is TRBJ2-3; D is perhaps TRBD1 (5 bases). CDR3 length equals 15 residues. With 0 bases removed from V and 4 bases from J, the gap between germline ends came to 12 bases. Germline V gene data show CDR1 as SGHTS and CDR2 as YDEGEE. This chain's CDR3 is CASSLGRLGADTQYF. The CDR3 DNA reads TGTGCCAGCAGCTTGGGCAGGCTAGGGGCAGATACGCAGTATTTT.

This rearrangement joins TRBV19 to TRBJ2-5; D call uncertain. Trimming removed 3 bases at V and 2 bases at J, with 10 bases between. Per germline, CDR1 LNHDA and CDR2 SQIVND (reference sequence). The CDR3 is 14 residues long. Written as DNA, the CDR3 is TGTGCCAGTAGTATCCCTTCCTTTCAAGAGACCCAGTACTTC. As protein: CASSIPSFQETQYF.

The genes are TRBV7-9 and TRBJ2-1; D not certain. The CDR3 loop spans 18 amino acids. V was pared by 2 bases and J by 8 bases, with 25 bases between. CDR1 SEHNR and CDR2 FQNEAQ come from the germline V gene (reference sequence). The DNA of the CDR3 is TGTGCCAGCAGCTTACATTCGGGTAGCCCAAGGCATCGGTATGAGCAGTTCTTC. Translating it yields CASSLHSGSPRHRYEQFF.

CDR3 residues: CASSPDSLGGTDTQYF. The CDR3 DNA reads TGCGCCAGCAGCCCCGACTCCTTAGGAGGCACAGATACGCAGTATTTT. V and J are TRBV4-1 and TRBJ2-3; D ambiguous. The germline V gene encodes CDR1 MGHRA and CDR2 YSYEKL. The CDR3 runs to 16 residues. Trimming removed 4 bases from V and 1 base from J, with 15 bases in between.

The chain uses TRBV4-1 and TRBJ1-3, with TRBD1 identical over 8 bases. CDR1 is MGHRA and CDR2 is YSYEKL in the germline V gene. The CDR3 covers 15 residues. The trim removed 0 bases at V and 4 bases at J, leaving 2 bases unmatched. The CDR3 nucleotides read TGCGCCAGCAGCCAAGACAGGGGGCGAGGAAACACCATATATTTT. Protein product: CASSQDRGRGNTIYF.

This chain uses TRBV19 with TRBJ2-7; TRBD1 might be the D (6 bases). Trimming stripped 7 bases from V and 3 bases from J, with 22 bases between. Germline V lookup: CDR1 LNHDA, CDR2 SQIVND (reference sequence). CDR3 length: 16 amino acids. CDR3 bases: TGTGCCAGTAACGGTCCGGGACATTCGGGGAGCTACGAGCAGTACTTC. Translating gives CASNGPGHSGSYEQYF.

The CDR3 coding sequence is TGTGCCACCAGGGACTTGGACTATGGCTACACCTTC. Its translation: CATRDLDYGYTF. The chain couples TRBV2 to TRBJ1-2; D perhaps matches TRBD1 (5 bases). V lost 10 bases and J lost 3, with 12 bases in between. Germline V CDR1 and CDR2: SNHLY, FYNNEI. The CDR3 has 12 residues. Using reference TRBV2 and TRBJ1-2 for the parts outside the CDR3, the full variable domain is EPEVTQTPSHQVTQMGQEVILRCVPISNHLYFYWYRQILGQKVEFLVSFYNNEISEKSEIFDDQFSVERPDGSNFTLKIRSTKLEDSAMYFCATRDLDYGYTFGSGTRLTVV.

The genes are TRBV7-9 and TRBJ1-2; 9 bases are shared with TRBD1. The J segment lost 8 bases and the V segment lost 4 bases, leaving 8 bases of the junction unmatched. This CDR3 has 14 amino acids. Germline assignment: CDR1 SEHNR and CDR2 FQNEAQ (reference sequence). This CDR3 reads CASSSPGTGQGYTF. In DNA form, the CDR3 reads TGTGCCAGCAGCTCCCCAGGGACAGGGCAAGGCTACACCTTC.

V gene TRBV4-2 combines with J gene TRBJ2-7; a weak D match, TRBD2 (6 bases). Germline assignment: CDR1 LGHNA and CDR2 YNFKEQ. The V gene lost 5 bases and the J gene lost 7 bases, with 12 bases spanning the gap. The CDR3 has 12 residues. The CDR3 loop reads CASSGDGGEQYF. The CDR3 nucleotides read TGTGCCAGCAGCGGGGATGGGGGGGAGCAGTACTTC.

The V gene is TRBV5-1, the J gene TRBJ1-1; TRBD1 matches at 7 bases. The germline CDR1 and CDR2 sequences are SGHRS and YFSETQ. With V trimmed by 4 bases and J by 0 bases, 3 bases remained unmatched. The CDR3 covers 14 residues. The CDR3 loop is CASSMGQLNTEAFF. The CDR3 DNA reads as TGCGCCAGCAGCATGGGACAGTTGAACACTGAAGCTTTCTTT.